These 28 T cell receptor beta chains originate from one sample sequenced in a study of blood T cell repertoires in COVID-19. Profiling relied on immunoSEQ multiplex PCR, and the TCRdb table lists in-frame clones only, not all of them. The sample carries under 250,000 clones, under 85% recorded once. Sequenced input: peripheral blood. Receptors were obtained from a man aged 25 to 40 who had recovered from COVID-19.

The chain employs TRBV7-3 and TRBJ2-1, with D possibly TRBD2 on 5 matching bases. CDR3 length: 16 amino acids. Trimming pared 0 bases from V and 3 bases from J, leaving 12 bases between. CDR1 is SGHTA, CDR2 FQGTGA, per germline. CDR3 residues: CASSLTREPYYNEQFF. DNA of the CDR3: TGTGCCAGCAGCTTAACTAGGGAGCCCTACTACAATGAGCAGTTCTTC.

The V gene is TRBV19, the J gene TRBJ1-1; D is uncertain. There are 12 residues in the CDR3. Trimming removed 3 bases at V and 11 bases at J, with 13 bases between. Germline-derived CDR1 and CDR2 are LNHDA and SQIVND (reference sequence). CDR3 in amino acids: CASSIPRAGAFF. The DNA of the CDR3 is TGTGCCAGTAGTATCCCCCGGGCGGGGGCTTTCTTT.

In this sample, this clone turned up once. The chain employs TRBV4-1 and TRBJ2-6, with unresolved D. The germline CDR1 and CDR2 sequences are MGHRA and YSYEKL. CDR3 length: 17 amino acids. Trimming cost V 4 bases and J 0 bases, with 13 bases left between them. The CDR3 region is CASSPPGALSGANVLTF. As DNA, the CDR3 is TGCGCCAGCAGCCCACCCGGAGCCCTCTCTGGGGCCAACGTCCTGACTTTC.

The chain recombines TRBV5-6 with TRBJ1-3; 7 bases line up with TRBD1. The V segment lost 3 bases and the J segment 2 bases; nucleotides outside the gene matches: 2. Per germline, CDR1 SGHDT and CDR2 YYEEEE. This CDR3 is built from 14 residues. This chain's CDR3 is CASSYGTAGNTIYF. The DNA for the CDR3 is TGTGCCAGCAGCTACGGGACAGCTGGAAACACCATATATTTT.

The rearrangement uses TRBV19 and TRBJ1-2; 7 bases map to TRBD1. This CDR3 comprises 16 residues. Germline trimming cut 1 base from V and 4 bases from J; bases unmatched to any gene: 9. Germline CDR1 is LNHDA and CDR2 is SQIVND (reference sequence). CDR3 in amino acids: CASSIGTGRRVYGYTF. CDR3 sequence (DNA): TGTGCCAGTAGTATAGGGACAGGACGACGTGTCTATGGCTACACCTTC.

This chain uses TRBV2 with TRBJ2-1; TRBD2 is a possible D gene (6 bases). Germline V gene data show CDR1 as SNHLY and CDR2 as FYNNEI. CDR3 length: 14 amino acids. Deletions cut 5 bases from V and 9 bases from J, with 17 bases between. The DNA for the CDR3 is TGTGCCAGCAGTCCTATGACTAGGCAAAGTGAGCAGTTCTTC. Its protein product is CASSPMTRQSEQFF.

The genes are TRBV19 and TRBJ1-5, with D tentatively TRBD1 (5 bases). Germline lookup yields CDR1 LNHDA and CDR2 SQIVND (reference sequence). The length of the CDR3 is 13 residues. Trimming stripped 5 bases from V and 6 bases from J, with 11 bases between. CDR3 in amino acids: CASSGSGLQPQHF. DNA of the CDR3: TGTGCCAGTAGTGGATCAGGGCTTCAGCCCCAGCATTTT.

This chain connects TRBV9 to TRBJ1-2; no definite D call. CDR3 length equals 14 residues. Trimming took off 4 bases at V and 2 bases at J, with 12 bases between the two ends. Germline CDR1 is SGDLS and CDR2 is YYNGEE. This CDR3 is CASSPLLQNYGYTF. CDR3 coding DNA: TGTGCCAGCAGCCCTCTCCTACAGAACTATGGCTACACCTTC.

The gene calls are TRBV7-3 and TRBJ2-3; D gene ambiguous. Germline CDR1 and CDR2: SGHTA and FQGTGA. The V end lost 5 bases, the J end lost 1 base, and 4 bases lay between the germline ends. The CDR3 covers 12 residues. Written as DNA, the CDR3 is TGTGCCAGCAGCCCGGGCACAGATACGCAGTATTTT. Translation: CASSPGTDTQYF.

This chain links TRBV5-1 with TRBJ2-3, with 10 bases identical to TRBD2. V shed 5 bases and J 2 bases; nucleotides not matched to a gene: 5. There are 15 residues in the CDR3. Germline V gene lookup returns CDR1 SGHRS and CDR2 YFSETQ. CDR3 protein: CASRSGLAVTDTQYF. The CDR3 DNA is TGCGCCAGCAGAAGCGGACTAGCGGTCACAGATACGCAGTATTTT.

The V gene is TRBV6-5, the J gene TRBJ1-5; D remains ambiguous. Germline loops: CDR1 MNHEY, CDR2 SVGAGI. The CDR3 is 13 residues long. V gave up 5 bases and J gave up 1 base, with 6 bases separating them. In nucleotides, the CDR3 is TGTGCCAGCAGTCGCGAGAGCAATCAGCCCCAGCATTTT. Its protein product is CASSRESNQPQHF.

The chain carries TRBV2 and TRBJ1-2, with D possibly matching TRBD1 (6 bases). The CDR3 has 12 amino acids. Germline CDR1 reads SNHLY; CDR2 reads FYNNEI. The germline V and J ends were trimmed by 7 bases and 2 bases, with 8 bases remaining between them. The CDR3 is CASIRGNYGYTF. CDR3 bases: TGTGCCAGCATTAGGGGGAACTATGGCTACACCTTC.

The rearrangement joins TRBV4-2 to TRBJ2-6; TRBD1 agrees at 10 bases. Germline CDR1 and CDR2: LGHNA and YNFKEQ. The CDR3 totals 18 residues. J gave up 0 bases and V 1 base, and 3 bases lay outside the gene matches. The CDR3 DNA sequence: TGTGCCAGCAGCCAAGCGGGACAGGGGCCCTCTGGGGCCAACGTCCTGACTTTC. Translated, it gives CASSQAGQGPSGANVLTF.

The gene calls are TRBV6-6 and TRBJ2-7; D unclear. Germline V gene lookup returns CDR1 MNHNY and CDR2 SVGAGI (reference sequence). V lost 4 bases and J 4 bases, leaving 8 bases between the germline ends. The CDR3 is 12 residues long. CDR3 sequence (DNA): TGTGCCAGCAGTTTCGACACTTACGAGCAGTACTTC. Amino acids: CASSFDTYEQYF.

The chain uses TRBV25-1 and TRBJ2-1; D unresolved. This CDR3 is built from 13 residues. Looked up from germline, CDR1 is MGHDK and CDR2 is SYGVNS. V was pared by 3 bases and J by 3 bases, with 6 bases between. DNA for the CDR3: TGTGCCAGCAGTGACTATTTCTACAATGAGCAGTTCTTC. This translates into CASSDYFYNEQFF.

This chain uses TRBV24-1 with TRBJ2-1; D is ambiguous. Trimming removed 4 bases at V and 1 base at J, with 10 bases between. Germline V gives CDR1 KGHDR, CDR2 SFDVKD. The CDR3 totals 15 residues. CDR3 residues: CATSDARVSYNEQFF. In DNA, the CDR3 is TGTGCCACCAGTGACGCTCGGGTGTCCTACAATGAGCAGTTCTTC.

The chain is built from TRBV6-5 and TRBJ1-2; 7 bases agree with TRBD1. The CDR3 is made up of 13 amino acids. V lost 6 bases to trimming and J lost 2 bases; unmatched junction nucleotides: 3. Germline V gives CDR1 MNHEY, CDR2 SVGAGI. CDR3 in amino acids: CASSRDSNYGYTF. Written as DNA, the CDR3 is TGTGCCAGCAGCCGGGACAGCAACTATGGCTACACCTTC.

The chain couples TRBV7-3 to TRBJ2-3; D possibly corresponds to TRBD1 (6 bases). V lost 5 bases and J 1 base, leaving 19 bases between the germline ends. The CDR3 runs to 17 residues. Germline V gene data show CDR1 as SGHTA and CDR2 as FQGTGA. The CDR3 region has the DNA TGTGCCAGCAGCCTTTACCCCCAGGGGAGCGGCACAGATACGCAGTATTTT. This sequence encodes CASSLYPQGSGTDTQYF.

This clone was seen a handful of times. The chain combines TRBV11-1 with TRBJ2-7; D unclear. The CDR3 has 11 amino acids. CDR1 is SGHAT and CDR2 is FQDESV in the germline V gene (reference sequence). V was trimmed by 4 bases and J by 7 bases, leaving 8 bases between them. This CDR3 reads CASSSDGEQYV. As DNA, the CDR3 is TGTGCCAGCAGCTCCGACGGGGAGCAGTACGTC.

The V call is TRBV5-4, the J call TRBJ2-5, with 15 bases fitting TRBD2. Germline V gene lookup returns CDR1 SGHNT and CDR2 YYREEE (reference sequence). After removal of 5 bases from V and 0 bases from J, the junction contained 11 bases not matched to a gene. The CDR3 is made up of 19 amino acids. The CDR3 sequence: CASSYGTSGGSKYQETQYF. CDR3 sequence (DNA): TGTGCCAGCAGTTACGGGACTAGCGGGGGGTCGAAGTACCAAGAGACCCAGTACTTC.

The rearrangement uses TRBV2 and TRBJ1-4, with TRBD1 identical over 11 bases. The CDR3 totals 14 residues. Germline lookup yields CDR1 SNHLY and CDR2 FYNNEI. With 10 bases clipped from V and 8 bases from J, the junction kept 9 bases outside the gene matches. The CDR3 region is CATTGQGAREKLFF. CDR3 DNA sequence: TGTGCCACCACTGGACAGGGGGCGCGGGAAAAACTGTTTTTT.

The CDR3 DNA sequence: TGTGCCAGCAGCATGGGGGGGAGTCCGTCGTACATATACGAGCAGTACTTC. Its translation is CASSMGGSPSYIYEQYF. The V gene is TRBV25-1, the J gene TRBJ2-7; 7 nucleotides align to TRBD2. V was clipped by 6 bases and J by 4 bases; unmatched bases: 18. The CDR3 has 17 residues. Germline-derived CDR1 and CDR2 are MGHDK and SYGVNS.

The rearrangement uses TRBV5-8 and TRBJ2-7; perhaps TRBD1 as D (6 bases). Looked up from germline, CDR1 is SGHTS and CDR2 is YDEGEE. The CDR3 runs to 15 residues. The V end was cut by 2 bases, the J end by 3 bases, with 15 bases between. CDR3 residues: CASSFMDSQIYEQYV. The CDR3 DNA reads as TGTGCCAGCAGCTTTATGGACAGTCAAATCTACGAGCAGTACGTC.

CDR3 nucleotide sequence: TGCAGCGTTGAAGCAGGGGCGGCCGGGACCCAGTACTTC. Its translation is CSVEAGAAGTQYF. The V call is TRBV29-1, the J call TRBJ2-5; maybe TRBD1 (6 bases). The CDR3 covers 13 residues. Deletions cut 1 base from V and 7 bases from J, with 13 bases between. Germline CDR1 is SQVTM and CDR2 is ANQGSEA. Looking up the rest from reference TRBV29-1 and TRBJ2-5 gives the full variable domain: SAVISQKPSRDICQRGTSLTIQCQVDSQVTMMFWYRQQPGQSLTLIATANQGSEATYESGFVIDKFPISRPNLTFSTLTVSNMSPEDSSIYLCSVEAGAAGTQYFGPGTRLLVL.

This chain links TRBV6-6 with TRBJ1-6; weak D call: TRBD1 (5 bases). Per the germline V gene, CDR1 is MNHNY and CDR2 is SVGAGI (reference sequence). The CDR3 runs 15 residues. Trimming left V 6 bases short and J 4 bases short, with 13 bases between. CDR3 region: CASSDSFTYNSPLHF. For the CDR3, the DNA is TGTGCCAGCAGCGACAGCTTTACGTATAATTCACCCCTCCACTTT.

The V call is TRBV19, the J call TRBJ1-5; 10 nucleotides align to TRBD1. Trimming at V came to 3 bases and at J to 7 bases, leaving 12 bases not matched to a gene. There are 17 residues in the CDR3. In germline, CDR1 is LNHDA, CDR2 SQIVND (reference sequence). CDR3 nucleotides: TGTGCCAGTAGTATCCGGCCGACAGGGGGCTTAGGGCAGCCCCAGCATTTT. Its translation is CASSIRPTGGLGQPQHF. Drawing the rest from reference TRBV19 and TRBJ1-5, the complete variable domain is DGGITQSPKYLFRKEGQNVTLSCEQNLNHDAMYWYRQDPGQGLRLIYYSQIVNDFQKGDIAEGYSVSREKKESFPLTVTSAQKNPTAFYLCASSIRPTGGLGQPQHFGDGTRLSIL.

The chain recombines TRBV28 with TRBJ2-5; weak D call: TRBD1 (6 bases). CDR1 and CDR2 (germline): MDHEN, SYDVKM. The V end was cut by 5 bases, the J end by 5 bases, with 15 bases between. The CDR3 runs to 14 residues. The CDR3 DNA sequence: TGTGCCAGCAGTCAGGGGTCTCTGTGGGAGACCCAGTACTTC. Translating gives CASSQGSLWETQYF.

The chain links TRBV5-4 to TRBJ2-1, with 11 bases that match TRBD2. From germline, CDR1 is SGHNT and CDR2 YYREEE (reference sequence). The V and J ends lost 0 bases and 6 bases, in that order; junction bases with no gene match: 2. CDR3 length: 15 residues. The CDR3 reads CASSLGSGGANEQFF. The CDR3, as DNA: TGTGCCAGCAGCTTGGGTAGCGGGGGGGCCAATGAGCAGTTCTTC.